This T cell receptor beta chain was profiled in a study of T cells after yellow fever vaccination. Study context: Libraries from low-cell-number fractions were prepared with the SMART-Seq v4 Ultra Low Input RNA kit. Regarding the study as a whole: FACS-sorted repertoires could harbor abundant contaminating bulk-population clonotypes. A faster peak, day 5 versus 15, was reached by the weaker secondary response. Of the clonotypes, a small share occurred in both CD4 and CD8 compartments.

MiXCR was run by TCRdb on the 5' RACE reads, yielding one entry per CDR3 protein. Counted here are some 290,000 distinct CDR3 sequences, approximately 12% occurring once; the ten biggest clones make up 3.3%. In regard to this clonotype: The antigen remains unidentified.

The trim removed 5 bases at V and 6 bases at J, leaving 17 bases unmatched. This CDR3 contains 18 residues. The germline V gene encodes CDR1 LNHDA and CDR2 SQIVND (reference sequence). The TCR was taken from a man aged 18 to 30 who received the YFV17D yellow fever vaccine. The V and J genes are TRBV19 and TRBJ2-1, with 9 nucleotides matching TRBD2. Sequenced material: CD4+ T cells sorted from PBMCs, taken 45 days after the yellow fever booster vaccination. CDR3 nucleotides: TGTGCCAGTAGTCCTTTAGAGGCTAGCGGGGTCGGGCGCAATGAGCAGTTCTTC. Amino acid sequence: CASSPLEASGVGRNEQFF.